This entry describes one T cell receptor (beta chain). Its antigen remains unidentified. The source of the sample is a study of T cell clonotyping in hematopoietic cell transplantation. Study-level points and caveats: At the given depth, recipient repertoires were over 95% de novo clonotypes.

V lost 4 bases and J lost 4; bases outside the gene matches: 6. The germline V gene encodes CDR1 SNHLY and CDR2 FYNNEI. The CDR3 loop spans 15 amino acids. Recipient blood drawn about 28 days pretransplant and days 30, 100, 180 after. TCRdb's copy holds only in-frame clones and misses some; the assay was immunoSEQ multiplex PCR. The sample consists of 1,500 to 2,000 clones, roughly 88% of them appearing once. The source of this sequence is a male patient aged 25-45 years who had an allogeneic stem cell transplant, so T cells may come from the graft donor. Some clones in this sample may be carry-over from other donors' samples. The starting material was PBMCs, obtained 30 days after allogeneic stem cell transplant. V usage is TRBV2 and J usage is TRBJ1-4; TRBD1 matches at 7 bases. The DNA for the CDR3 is TGTGCCAGCAGTGGGACAGGCTTTCGTAATGAAAAACTGTTTTTT. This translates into CASSGTGFRNEKLFF.